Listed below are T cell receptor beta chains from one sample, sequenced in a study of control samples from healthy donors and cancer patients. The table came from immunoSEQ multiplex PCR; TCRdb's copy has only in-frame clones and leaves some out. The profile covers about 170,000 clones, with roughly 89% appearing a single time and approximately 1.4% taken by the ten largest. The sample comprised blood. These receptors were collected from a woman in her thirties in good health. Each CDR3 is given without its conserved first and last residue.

CDR3 protein: AISEDSYGYT; CDR3 length: 10; V gene: TRBV10-3
CDR3 protein: ASSDSPDGDTQY; CDR3 length: 12; V gene: TRBV6-4
CDR3 protein: ASSLVLAGDEQY; CDR3 length: 12; V gene: TRBV7-6
CDR3 protein: ASSVVGRETQY; CDR3 length: 11; V gene: TRBV9
CDR3 protein: ATGTGIYGYT; CDR3 length: 10; V gene: TRBV28
CDR3 protein: ANNSRASSYEQY; CDR3 length: 12; V gene: TRBV10-1
CDR3 protein: AWSVMAAGNTIY; CDR3 length: 12; V gene: TRBV30
CDR3 protein: ASTQGNTIY; CDR3 length: 9; V gene: TRBV25-1
CDR3 protein: ATSDLHAPGLAGAHEQY; CDR3 length: 17; V gene: TRBV24-1
CDR3 protein: ASSLGQGATEAF; CDR3 length: 12; V gene: TRBV5-1
CDR3 protein: ASSSSYNSPLH; CDR3 length: 11; V gene: TRBV5-4
CDR3 protein: ASSATSGGSNEQY; CDR3 length: 13; V gene: TRBV5-1
CDR3 protein: ASSQEWRGNEQY; CDR3 length: 12; V gene: TRBV4-2
CDR3 protein: ASSLGRVGGEGSYEQY; CDR3 length: 16; V gene: TRBV11-2
CDR3 protein: ASSLTGGEQY; CDR3 length: 10; V gene: TRBV7-9
CDR3 protein: ASSAGQGAGQPQH; CDR3 length: 13; V gene: TRBV13
CDR3 protein: ASSPGAQETQY; CDR3 length: 11; V gene: TRBV7-9
CDR3 protein: ASRSTGGAGNTEAF; CDR3 length: 14; V gene: TRBV5-4
CDR3 protein: ASSLRGTEAF; CDR3 length: 10; V gene: TRBV11-3
CDR3 protein: ASSPGTGNISPLH; CDR3 length: 13; V gene: TRBV10-1
CDR3 protein: ASSGQNQPQH; CDR3 length: 10; V gene: TRBV2
CDR3 protein: ASSPAGTGGTEAF; CDR3 length: 13; V gene: TRBV19
CDR3 protein: ASSPIGGNEKLF; CDR3 length: 12; V gene: TRBV28
CDR3 protein: ASSARLVSDTQY; CDR3 length: 12; V gene: TRBV25-1
CDR3 protein: ASTGRTEAF; CDR3 length: 9; V gene: TRBV28
CDR3 protein: AGAQQGYEQY; CDR3 length: 10; V gene: TRBV9
CDR3 protein: ASSLGGGFTDTQY; CDR3 length: 13; V gene: TRBV11-2
CDR3 protein: ASTGTGVTDTQY; CDR3 length: 12; V gene: TRBV6-5
CDR3 protein: ASSGDTTDTGELF; CDR3 length: 13; V gene: TRBV11-3
CDR3 protein: ASSPRSDTQY; CDR3 length: 10; V gene: TRBV18
CDR3 protein: ASSPLAGPQETQY; CDR3 length: 13; V gene: TRBV7-8
CDR3 protein: ASRTTGAGYGYT; CDR3 length: 12; V gene: TRBV11-2
CDR3 protein: ASSLLAGINEKLF; CDR3 length: 13; V gene: TRBV5-1
CDR3 protein: ASSRQVNTEAF; CDR3 length: 11; V gene: TRBV28
CDR3 protein: ASSWDRDYEQY; CDR3 length: 11; V gene: TRBV11-3
CDR3 protein: ASSVSLTDTQY; CDR3 length: 11; V gene: TRBV9
CDR3 protein: ASQGQGVYGYT; CDR3 length: 11; V gene: TRBV12-3/TRBV12-4
CDR3 protein: ASSQGEDRGRDTEAF; CDR3 length: 15; V gene: TRBV3-1/TRBV3-2
CDR3 protein: ASGPPGTFQETQY; CDR3 length: 13; V gene: TRBV12-5
CDR3 protein: ASRSGQGDTDTQY; CDR3 length: 13; V gene: TRBV6-6
CDR3 protein: ASSPGQNTEAF; CDR3 length: 11; V gene: TRBV7-9
CDR3 protein: ASSEDSSYNEQF; CDR3 length: 12; V gene: TRBV6-4
CDR3 protein: ASSLASGGTTSYEQY; CDR3 length: 15; V gene: TRBV7-2
CDR3 protein: ATSRDRARGETQY; CDR3 length: 13; V gene: TRBV15
CDR3 protein: ASSEALAGFPYEQY; CDR3 length: 14; V gene: TRBV2
CDR3 protein: ASSLDPAGGETQY; CDR3 length: 13; V gene: TRBV11-2
CDR3 protein: ASSGYQGQNSPLH; CDR3 length: 13; V gene: TRBV19
CDR3 protein: ASSLDIGYGYT; CDR3 length: 11; V gene: TRBV28
CDR3 protein: ASSPQGYSNQPQH; CDR3 length: 13; V gene: TRBV7-2
CDR3 protein: ASSLQRTRYNEQF; CDR3 length: 13; V gene: TRBV7-3